The clone carrying this T cell receptor beta chain showed up many times. Its antigen remains unknown. A junction end diverges from the germline sequence, so it may reflect a read error. The source material, RNA transcripts, was used to amplify TCR beta CDR3 regions. The primer set for the first-round RT-PCR of the TCR CDR3 was HTBI. A single record per CDR3 protein comes from TCRdb applying MiXCR to the multiplex PCR reads. The data show around 610,000 distinct CDR3 sequences, with around 15% seen just once and approximately 4.3% held by the top ten. The CDR3 contains 13 residues. The germline gives CDR1 SSHAT, CDR2 FNYEAQ (reference sequence). A patient was excluded if there was uncontrolled infection, other autoimmune disease, pregnancy or lactation. Extraction of PBMCs used about 9.2 ml of fresh peripheral blood. This entry comes from a study of T cells in Graves' hyperthyroidism and ophthalmopathy. Study-wide results and caveats: Stable hyperthyroidism was told apart from ophthalmopathy by a model built on 13 V-J features.

The receptor comes from a woman between 40 and 50 years old with Graves' ophthalmopathy. The material sequenced was blood. V is TRBV7-7 and J is TRBJ2-7; D possibly matches TRBD1 or TRBD2 (5 bases each). In DNA form, the CDR3 reads TGTGCTAGCAGCCCAGGGACCCCAGAAGAGCAGTACTTC. Translation gives CASSPGTPEEQYF.